This entry is about one TCR beta chain. The antigen is not known. These data originate in a study of shared clonotypes between healthy human individuals. Study as a whole: The people who gave samples were a couple of women and three men aged 18 to 49.

The germline CDR1 and CDR2 sequences are SGHRS and YFSETQ. The CDR3 has 16 amino acids. V dropped 4 bases and J dropped 2; count of bases not matched to a gene: 5. Study results and limitations: Shared across a handful of donors were roughly 5.3% of the naive CD4 clonotypes.

Profiled with immunoSEQ multiplex PCR; TCRdb holds only in-frame clones, not every one. The data hold roughly 1,100,000 clones, with about 75% observed a single time. Sequencing was done on a sample of memory CD4+ T cells sorted from blood. Subset given: CD45RA-negative fraction. The chain links TRBV5-1 to TRBJ2-2; 10 bases agree with TRBD2. The source of this sequence is a man aged 18 to 30 in good health. The CDR3 DNA reads as TGCGCCAGCAGCGAGAGCGGGAGGGAAAACACCGGGGAGCTGTTTTTT. Protein sequence: CASSESGRENTGELFF. The full variable domain, completed using reference TRBV5-1 and TRBJ2-2, is KAGVTQTPRYLIKTRGQQVTLSCSPISGHRSVSWYQQTPGQGLQFLFEYFSETQRNKGNFPGRFSGRQFSNSRSEMNVSTLELGDSALYLCASSESGRENTGELFFGEGSRLTVL.